The 5 T cell receptor beta chains in this list originate from one sample, sequenced in a study of spatial heterogeneity in lung cancer. Study-wide results and limits: Tumor mutation counts were tracked by expanded intratumoral alpha and beta TCR counts.

Described time point: sample taken at primary tumor resection. TCRdb reprocessed the 5' RACE reads via MiXCR and lists one record per CDR3 protein. The top ten clones hold approximately 15% of a sample with thousands of distinct CDR3 sequences, roughly 8% of them seen once. For these TCRs, the target antigens are not known. The sequencing here drew on lung tumor tissue, taken at surgery. These receptors were obtained from a male donor with early-stage non-small cell lung cancer.

This clonotype is large. The chain joins TRBV7-2 to TRBJ2-5; D uncertain. Trimming cost V 6 bases and J 2 bases, with 10 bases left between them. Per germline, CDR1 SGHTA and CDR2 FQGNSA. The CDR3 extends over 13 amino acids. The CDR3 DNA is TGTGCCAGCAGAAATCCTGGGCAAGAGACCCAGTACTTC. Its translation: CASRNPGQETQYF.

In its sample, this clonotype ranks as medium-sized. The chain carries TRBV3-1 and TRBJ2-7, with D possibly TRBD2 on 6 matching bases. This CDR3 has 15 amino acids. From germline, CDR1 is LGHDT and CDR2 YNNKEL (reference sequence). V gave up 4 bases and J gave up 1 base, with 14 bases separating them. CDR3 sequence: CASSLPGTGSYEQYF. The CDR3 DNA follows: TGTGCCAGCAGCCTCCCCGGGACTGGGTCCTACGAGCAGTACTTC.

The sample holds many counts of this clonotype. The J gene is TRBJ2-3, the V gene TRBV2; 7 bases map to TRBD1. Germline V CDR1 and CDR2: SNHLY, FYNNEI. Unmatched junction bases numbered 15, after V lost 10 bases and J lost 11 bases. CDR3 length: 13 amino acids. The CDR3 DNA is TGTGCCACGCAGGGGACAGAGGGGAGTGGGCAGTATTTT. This gives the protein CATQGTEGSGQYF.

J is TRBJ2-7 and V is TRBV20-1; D unclear. The V gene's germline CDR1 is DFQATT and CDR2 SNEGSKA (reference sequence). V lost 5 bases and J 2 bases, leaving 10 bases between the germline ends. CDR3 length equals 12 residues. The CDR3: CSACEAAYEQYF. CDR3 nucleotides: TGCAGTGCTTGTGAGGCAGCCTACGAGCAGTACTTC.

This clonotype was counted at least ten times. The rearrangement links TRBV27 to TRBJ2-7, with 8 bases matching TRBD1. CDR1 is MNHEY and CDR2 is SMNVEV in the germline V gene (reference sequence). This CDR3 region has 14 residues. J was trimmed by 5 bases and V by 6 bases; bases with no gene match: 9. The chain's CDR3 is CASSPIGQGHEQYF. CDR3 nucleotide sequence: TGTGCCAGCAGCCCTATAGGACAGGGTCACGAGCAGTACTTC.